This TCR beta chain was documented in a study of T cell responses to AZD1222 COVID-19 vaccine (dated by TCRdb to the early 2020s). About the full investigation: TCR sequencing covered over 230 trial participants: nearly 210 given two doses of AZD1222 and approximately 25 given two doses of MenACWY control vaccine. Trial participants were enrolled into age subgroups of 18-55, 56-69 and 70-plus years, which contained about 150, 28 and 57 TCR-sequenced participants, respectively.

The CDR3 regions of human TCRbeta chains were analyzed by immunosequencing. The paper's data handling went like this. TCRs in the repertoires were matched against a reference library of SARS-CoV-2-specific TCRs that had been generated with the MIRA antigen-specificity platform. Breadth meant the fraction of unique TCRs that were SARS-CoV-2-associated, whereas depth meant the fraction of total T cells that were SARS-CoV-2-associated. Each spike-specific TCR was assigned to its reactive spike region and to a CD4 or CD8 class using the MIRA data. Log10-transformed breadth and depth values were compared by one-way ANOVA with Sidak's multiple comparisons tests. TCRdb retrieved this table from immuneACCESS and kept in-frame rearrangements only. Not all clones are present; in checked studies, unresolved V genes account for under half, and no reason is known for the remainder. That table furnishes V, J and clone size, whereas the DNA furnished D and trimming. This sample holds about 150,000 clones; about 85% were observed only once. The ten top clones hold approximately 6.6% of the sample.

Based on the germline V gene (reference sequence), the CDR1 and CDR2 sequences are SEHNR and FQNEAQ. Spanning cysteine to phenylalanine, the CDR3 consists of 14 amino acids. Only the CDR3 portion is preserved as DNA: 42 bases, with reading frame beginning at the first base. A distance of 13 bases separates the germline ends of V and J, which lose 5 bases and 3 bases respectively. On this clone itself: Its antigen has not been determined. No base quality information exists; no much larger clone differs at one position.

The time point label, as the study defines it: sample from adult after SARS-CoV-2 infection, after symptom onset. Two convalescent COVID-19 patients, sampled after symptom onset from adults with prior SARS-CoV-2 infection, were also TCR-sequenced for comparison. Summary of the overall study and its limitations: The vaccine-associated CD4 TCRs covered the entire spike protein, and the dominant responses fell in regions 160-218 and 743-854. Epitopes outside the regions mutated in the B.1.351 and B.1.1.7 variants were reportedly recognized by nearly half of the unique spike-specific TCRs. Only five to seven AZD1222 recipients were SARS-CoV-2 seropositive at baseline, limiting conclusions about previously exposed vaccinees. Most participants were white British and females outnumbered males, and the authors suggested that clonal diversity may have been underestimated. The 56-69-year group was small, and its depth increase did not reach significance, likely because of low power. No day 14 peak-response samples were available, so repertoires were characterized only after the peak T cell response. After two AZD1222 doses, spike-specific TCR breadth and depth were significantly higher than at day 0 and than in MenACWY recipients.

Sequencing used peripheral blood, obtained after recovery from COVID-19. The receptor was isolated from an adult who had recovered from COVID-19. Recombination connected TRBV7-9 to TRBJ1-1; D gene: possibly TRBD1, on 5 matching bases. The CDR3 region reads CASSEGRAYTEAFF. The DNA sequence is as follows: TGTGCCAGCAGCGAGGGACGGGCATACACTGAAGCTTTCTTT.